Below are 20 T cell receptor beta chains sequenced from a single sample in a study of prognosis after radiotherapy for stage I lung cancer. With two-round multiplex PCR, TCR beta CDR3 sequences were amplified from genomic DNA. During first-round PCR, primers specific to each TRBV and TRBJ gene were used. TCRdb fed the multiplex PCR reads into MiXCR, producing one record per CDR3 protein. The sample consists of around 21,000 distinct CDR3 sequences, 50% of them appearing once. The starting material was PBMCs, obtained before or after stereotactic body radiation therapy (not recorded which). These receptors originate from a donor of 50 years or more with non-small cell lung cancer.

This clonotype was observed a handful of times. The DNA of the CDR3 is TGCAGTGCCTGGACGGACATGAACACTGAAGCTTTCTTT. Protein sequence: CSAWTDMNTEAFF. The V and J genes are TRBV20-1 and TRBJ1-1; the D gene is possibly TRBD1 (5 bases). The V end lost 6 bases, the J end lost 0 bases, and 11 bases lay between the germline ends. Germline CDR1 is DFQATT and CDR2 is SNEGSKA (reference sequence). The CDR3 contains 13 residues.

This clonotype is labeled as medium-sized. The V and J genes are TRBV7-7 and TRBJ2-2; D uncertain. Trimming removed 10 bases from V and 4 bases from J, with 7 bases in between. Germline V gene lookup returns CDR1 SSHAT and CDR2 FNYEAQ (reference sequence). The CDR3 has 11 residues. The CDR3, as DNA: TGTGCCATCCGAGCCACCGGGGAGCTGTTTTTT. The encoded protein is CAIRATGELFF.

The rearrangement links TRBV6-2 or TRBV6-3 to TRBJ2-7; 7 positions agree with TRBD1. The CDR3 has 18 residues. V lost 0 bases to trimming and J lost 3 bases; unmatched junction nucleotides: 14. The germline V gene encodes CDR1 MNHEY and CDR2 SVGEGT. CDR3 coding DNA: TGTGCCAGCAGTTACTCGAGTGCAGGGGGTTTATCATGCTACGAGCAGTACTTC. This sequence encodes CASSYSSAGGLSCYEQYF.

A word on this clonotype: This sequence may be a read error, since a much larger clone differs from it by one base. The V and J genes are TRBV7-3 and TRBJ2-5; D remains ambiguous. The length of the CDR3 is 15 residues. CDR1 is SGHTA, CDR2 FQGTGA, per germline. Trimming stripped 0 bases from V and 5 bases from J, with 13 bases between. CDR3 coding DNA: TGTGCCAGCAGCTTAACGGGCGCCAGGTCCGAGACCCAGTACTTC. Translated, it gives CASSLTGARSETQYF.

CDR3 in amino acids: CASGGEGIGQFF. The CDR3 DNA sequence: TGCGCCAGCGGAGGAGAAGGGATTGGGCAGTTCTTC. The V gene is TRBV5-1, the J gene TRBJ2-1; D might be TRBD2 (5 bases). The CDR3 is 12 residues long. Germline V gene sequence: CDR1 SGHRS, CDR2 YFSETQ. V was shortened by 7 bases and J by 12 bases, with 17 bases between the two germline ends.

A note on this clonotype: This may be a read error: a much more frequent sequence differs by one nucleotide. This likely comes from a read error, as the CDR3 has no conserved phenylalanine or tryptophan at its end. The chain joins TRBV15 to TRBJ1-6; D remains ambiguous. CDR3 length: 13 residues. Germline lookup yields CDR1 LNHNV and CDR2 YYDKDF (reference sequence). CDR3 coding DNA: TGTGCCACCATCAGAGTTTCAAATTCACCCCTCCACCTT. This gives the protein CATIRVSNSPLHL.

This clonotype has a handful of counts. At one of its ends the junction is not consistent with the germline gene, which may arise from a read error. The gene calls are TRBV7-2 and TRBJ1-1; TRBD1 agrees at 8 bases. Germline lookup yields CDR1 SGHTA and CDR2 FQGNSA. This CDR3 is built from 15 residues. CDR3 nucleotide sequence: TGTGCCAGCAGCTTAGTGGCAGGGGGCAGAACTGGAGCTTTCTTT. Translated: CASSLVAGGRTGAFF.

This clonotype was counted at least ten times. The CDR3 region is CASSSTGKTEAFF. The CDR3, as DNA: TGTGCCAGCAGTTCGACAGGAAAGACTGAAGCTTTCTTT. The J gene is TRBJ1-1, the V gene TRBV12-3 or TRBV12-4, with D possibly being TRBD1 (6 bases). The CDR3 totals 13 residues. V was pared by 4 bases and J by 5 bases, with 11 bases between.

There are a few counts of this clonotype. A much bigger clone sits one base away, suggesting this may be a read error. The chain employs TRBV6-2 or TRBV6-3 and TRBJ2-3; a possible D gene is TRBD2 (5 bases). The CDR3 covers 17 residues. V gave up 4 bases and J gave up 7 bases, with 24 bases separating them. Germline V lookup: CDR1 MNHEY, CDR2 SVGEGT. Here the CDR3 reads CASSSLVVGVLPYTQYF. CDR3 DNA sequence: TGTGCCAGCAGTTCCCTCGTGGTCGGGGTGTTACCCTATACGCAGTATTTT.

This clonotype was seen many times. The CDR3: CASSQETGNWNGYTF. The CDR3 DNA is TGTGCCAGCAGCCAAGAGACAGGGAATTGGAATGGCTACACCTTC. The chain has TRBV4-2 and TRBJ1-2, with TRBD1 identical over 7 bases. Germline lookup yields CDR1 LGHNA and CDR2 YNFKEQ. J lost 6 bases, V lost 0 bases, and 7 bases had no gene match. The CDR3 sequence is 15 residues long.

The V call is TRBV7-9, the J call TRBJ1-3; D possibly corresponds to TRBD1 (5 bases). V was cut by 5 bases and J by 0 bases, with 11 bases left in between. The length of the CDR3 is 15 residues. Germline CDR1 reads SEHNR; CDR2 reads FQNEAQ (reference sequence). CDR3: CASSLGLTSGNTIYF. CDR3 nucleotide sequence: TGTGCCAGCAGCCTGGGGCTGACCTCTGGAAACACCATATATTTT. Using reference TRBV7-9 and TRBJ1-3 for the parts outside the CDR3, the full variable domain is DTGVSQNPRHKITKRGQNVTFRCDPISEHNRLYWYRQTLGQGPEFLTYFQNEAQLEKSRLLSDRFSAERPKGSFSTLEIQRTEQGDSAMYLCASSLGLTSGNTIYFGEGSWLTVV.

Comments on this clonotype: This could be a read error, since a much larger clone is one nucleotide away. The rearrangement joins TRBV5-1 to TRBJ2-5, with D tentatively TRBD2 (6 bases). CDR3 size: 15 residues. The germline V gene encodes CDR1 SGHRS and CDR2 YFSETQ. The V end was cut by 2 bases, the J end by 5 bases, with 16 bases between. CDR3 region: CASSFAGGSGETQYF. As DNA, the CDR3 is TGCGCCAGCAGCTTTGCTGGAGGGAGTGGTGAGACCCAGTACTTC.

This clonotype was observed many times. The chain joins TRBV6-2 or TRBV6-3 to TRBJ2-7, with D perhaps TRBD2 (6 bases). Trimming stripped 5 bases from V and 4 bases from J, with 12 bases between. The CDR3 is made up of 13 amino acids. Germline V gene lookup returns CDR1 MNHEY and CDR2 SVGEGT. The CDR3 sequence is CASSDGGWYEQYF. DNA of the CDR3: TGTGCCAGCAGTGATGGGGGGTGGTACGAGCAGTACTTC.

This chain connects TRBV6-1 to TRBJ2-7, with TRBD2 identical over 10 bases. The CDR3 extends over 15 amino acids. Germline CDR1 MNHNS, CDR2 SASEGT. Trimming took 5 bases from V and 6 from J; bases not matched to a gene: 10. CDR3 loop: CASSPIAGGSGEQYF. CDR3 DNA: TGTGCCAGCAGTCCCATAGCGGGAGGCTCCGGCGAGCAGTACTTC.

This clonotype was recorded at least ten times. This sequence joins TRBV19 and TRBJ2-1, with D tentatively TRBD2 (6 bases). The J call may not be correct, given that the DNA end is closer to TRBJ2-5. The CDR3 is made up of 14 amino acids. Germline CDR1 and CDR2: LNHDA and SQIVND (reference sequence). The CDR3, as DNA: TGTGCCACCGGCCCGGGACTCCGGAGGGAGACCCAGTACTTC. The encoded protein is CATGPGLRRETQYF.

In its sample, this clonotype was seen many times. V gene TRBV12-3 or TRBV12-4 combines with J gene TRBJ2-3; D possibly corresponds to TRBD1 (5 bases). V was cut by 1 base and J by 1 base, with 9 bases left in between. The CDR3 consists of 15 residues. This CDR3 is CASSLGGEGTDTQYF. CDR3 DNA: TGTGCCAGCAGTTTAGGGGGCGAAGGCACAGATACGCAGTATTTT.

By share, this clonotype counts as medium-sized. The V and J genes are TRBV28 and TRBJ1-6; D perhaps matches TRBD1 (5 bases). The V end was cut by 7 bases, the J end by 5 bases, with 18 bases between. In germline, CDR1 is MDHEN, CDR2 SYDVKM. This CDR3 has 16 amino acids. Written as DNA, the CDR3 is TGTGCCAGCATCCTTTGGGGCCGGCGGAATAATTCACCCCTCCACTTT. Its translation: CASILWGRRNNSPLHF.

This clonotype was observed at least ten times. The genes are TRBV2 and TRBJ1-6, with TRBD1 identical over 7 bases. The CDR3 is 15 amino acids. The ends lost 3 bases at V and 10 bases at J; junction bases unmatched: 9. Looked up from germline, CDR1 is SNHLY and CDR2 is FYNNEI. CDR3 sequence reads: CASSEVRGSSSPLHF. The CDR3 DNA is TGTGCCAGCAGTGAGGTCAGGGGGTCTTCGTCACCCCTCCACTTT. The full variable domain, in which reference TRBV2 and TRBJ1-6 provide the parts outside the CDR3, is EPEVTQTPSHQVTQMGQEVILRCVPISNHLYFYWYRQILGQKVEFLVSFYNNEISEKSEIFDDQFSVERPDGSNFTLKIRSTKLEDSAMYFCASSEVRGSSSPLHFGNGTRLTVT.

This clonotype was seen repeatedly, ten times or more. This chain joins TRBV28 and TRBJ2-1; 9 positions match TRBD2. V shed 1 base and J 5 bases; nucleotides not matched to a gene: 3. Germline V gene data show CDR1 as MDHEN and CDR2 as SYDVKM. The CDR3 extends over 15 amino acids. The CDR3 bases are TGTGCCAGCAGTTTATTGAGACTAGCGGACAATGAGCAGTTCTTC. Translation: CASSLLRLADNEQFF.

The V gene is TRBV6-2 or TRBV6-3, the J gene TRBJ2-7; D is unclear. Trimming stripped 10 bases from V and 1 base from J, with 17 bases between. The CDR3 is 14 residues long. CDR1 and CDR2 (germline): MNHEY, SVGEGT. CDR3: CANSPGKGSYEQYF. For the CDR3, the DNA is TGTGCCAACTCCCCCGGAAAGGGATCCTACGAGCAGTACTTC.